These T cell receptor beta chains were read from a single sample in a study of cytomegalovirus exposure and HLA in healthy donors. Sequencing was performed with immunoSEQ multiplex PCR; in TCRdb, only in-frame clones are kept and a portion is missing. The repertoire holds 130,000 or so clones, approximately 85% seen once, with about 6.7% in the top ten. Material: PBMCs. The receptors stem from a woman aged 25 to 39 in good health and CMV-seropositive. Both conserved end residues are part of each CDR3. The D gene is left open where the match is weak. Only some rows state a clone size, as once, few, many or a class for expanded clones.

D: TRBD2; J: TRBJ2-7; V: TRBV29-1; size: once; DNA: TGCAGCGTTGTCCGGACTAGCGGATCCTACGAGCAGTACTTC; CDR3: CSVVRTSGSYEQYF
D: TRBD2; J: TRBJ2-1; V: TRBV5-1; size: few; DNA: TGCGCCAGCAGCTTGACTAGCGGAACATACAATGAGCAGTTCTTC; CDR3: CASSLTSGTYNEQFF
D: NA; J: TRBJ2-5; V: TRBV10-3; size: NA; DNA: TGTGCCATCAGTCCGGACAAGCAAGAGACCCAGTACTTC; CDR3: CAISPDKQETQYF
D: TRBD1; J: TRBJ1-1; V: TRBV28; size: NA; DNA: TGTGCCAGCAGCCCGGGACAGGGGCGCGCGGAAAACACTGAAGCTTTCTTT; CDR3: CASSPGQGRAENTEAFF
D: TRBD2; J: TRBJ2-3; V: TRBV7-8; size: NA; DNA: TGTGCCAGCAGCTCGACTAGCGGGGGGGCAGATACGCAGTATTTT; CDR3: CASSSTSGGADTQYF
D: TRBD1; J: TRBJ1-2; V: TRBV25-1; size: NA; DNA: TGTGCCAGCAGTGAAAGGCAGGGGACAGGGGATGGCTACACCTTC; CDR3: CASSERQGTGDGYTF
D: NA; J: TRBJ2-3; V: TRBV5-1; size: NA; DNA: TGCGCCAGCAGCTTGCCGGGCACAGATACGCAGTATTTT; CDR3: CASSLPGTDTQYF
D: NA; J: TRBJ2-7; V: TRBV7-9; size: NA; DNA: TGTGCCAGCAGCTCCGGGCCTAGCGCTTCCTACGAGCAGTACTTC; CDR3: CASSSGPSASYEQYF
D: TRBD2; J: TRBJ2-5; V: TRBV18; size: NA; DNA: TGTGCCAGCTCACCCCCTAGCGGGGGGGAAGAGACCCAGTACTTC; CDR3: CASSPPSGGEETQYF
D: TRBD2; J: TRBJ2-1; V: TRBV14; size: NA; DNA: TGTGCCAGCAGCCAGTTAGTACTAGCGGGGGGGCTGAATGAGCAGTTCTTC; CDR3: CASSQLVLAGGLNEQFF
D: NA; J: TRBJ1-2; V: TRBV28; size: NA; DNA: TGTGCCAGCAGCCTTCCGAGCCAGGGAAACTATGGCTACACCTTC; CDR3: CASSLPSQGNYGYTF
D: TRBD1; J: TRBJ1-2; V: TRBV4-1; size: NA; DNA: TGCGCCAGCAGCCCGGACAGGGGATACTATGGCTACACCTTC; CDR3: CASSPDRGYYGYTF
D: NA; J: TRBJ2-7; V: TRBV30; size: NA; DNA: TGTGCCTGGACCCTCGGACAGAGCAATTACGAGCAGTACTTC; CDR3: CAWTLGQSNYEQYF
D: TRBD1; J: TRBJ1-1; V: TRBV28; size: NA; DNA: TGTGCCAGCAGTTCCGGACAGGGGATGGGGGGTAACACTGAAGCTTTCTTT; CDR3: CASSSGQGMGGNTEAFF
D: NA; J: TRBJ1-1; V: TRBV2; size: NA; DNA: TGTGCCAGCAGTGATAGTTGGTATTCGGCTTTCTTT; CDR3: CASSDSWYSAFF
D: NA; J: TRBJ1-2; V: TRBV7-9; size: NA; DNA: TGTTCCAGCGAGGTCGAGCTTGGCTACACCTTC; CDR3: CSSEVELGYTF
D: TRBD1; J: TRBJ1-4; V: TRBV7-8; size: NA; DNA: TGTGCCAGCAGCTCGCACGGACAGGGTGTTAACGAAAAACTGTTTTTT; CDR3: CASSSHGQGVNEKLFF
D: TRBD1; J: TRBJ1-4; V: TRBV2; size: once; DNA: TGTGCCAGCAGACCTGGGACAGGCGGCGAAAAACTGTTTTTT; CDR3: CASRPGTGGEKLFF
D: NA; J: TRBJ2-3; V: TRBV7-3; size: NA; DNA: TGTGCCAGCAGCTCCGACCCAACAGGCGGCGCAGATACGCAGTATTTT; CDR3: CASSSDPTGGADTQYF
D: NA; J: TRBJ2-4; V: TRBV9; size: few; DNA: TGTGCCAGCAGCGTAGGTCAGGGGAGTGGCATTCAGTACTTC; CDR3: CASSVGQGSGIQYF
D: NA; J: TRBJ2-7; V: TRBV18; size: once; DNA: TGTGCCAGCTCGCCTTCTTGGGGGGCCTACGAGCAGTACTTC; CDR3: CASSPSWGAYEQYF
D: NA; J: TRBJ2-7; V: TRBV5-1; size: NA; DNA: TGCGCCAGCGGCAGGGTCTCTCAGTCCTACGAGCAGTACTTC; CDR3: CASGRVSQSYEQYF
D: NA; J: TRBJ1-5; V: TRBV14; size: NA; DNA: TGTGCCAGCAGCCAACCTACCGGGACCTGGGGGGAAAATCGGCAGCCCCAGCATTTT; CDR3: CASSQPTGTWGENRQPQHF
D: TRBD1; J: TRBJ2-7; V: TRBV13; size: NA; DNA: TGTGCCAGCAGCCCCTGGCGGTCCGACAGGGGGAACGAGCAGTACTTC; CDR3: CASSPWRSDRGNEQYF
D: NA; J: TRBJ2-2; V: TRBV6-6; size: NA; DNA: TGTGCCAGCAGGAAGGGACAGAACACCGGGGAGCTGTTTTTT; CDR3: CASRKGQNTGELFF
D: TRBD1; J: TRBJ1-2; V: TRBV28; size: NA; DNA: TGTGCCAGCAGTCTCGGGACAGGATATGGCTACACCTTC; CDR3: CASSLGTGYGYTF
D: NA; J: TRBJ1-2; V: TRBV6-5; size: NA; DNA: TGTGCCAGCAGTTACGCGATCTTAAACTATGGCTACACCTTC; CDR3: CASSYAILNYGYTF
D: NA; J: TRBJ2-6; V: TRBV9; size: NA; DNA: TGTGCCAGCAGCGTATCCCCTTCTGGGGCCAACGTCCTGACTTTC; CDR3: CASSVSPSGANVLTF
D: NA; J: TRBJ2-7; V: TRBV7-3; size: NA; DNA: TGTGCCAGCAGCCCCTCCCCTGACATCGCCAACTACGAGCAGTACTTC; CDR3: CASSPSPDIANYEQYF
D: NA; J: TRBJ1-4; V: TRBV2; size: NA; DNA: TGTGCCAGCAGCCAGGGGCAGGAACTGTTTTTT; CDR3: CASSQGQELFF
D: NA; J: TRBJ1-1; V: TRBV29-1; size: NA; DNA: TGCAGCGTGGGGAGTAACACTGAAGCTTTCTTT; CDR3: CSVGSNTEAFF
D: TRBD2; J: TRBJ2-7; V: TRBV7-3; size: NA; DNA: TGTGCCAGCAGCTTACATGTGGGGGGGGCCTACGAGCAGTACTTC; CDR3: CASSLHVGGAYEQYF
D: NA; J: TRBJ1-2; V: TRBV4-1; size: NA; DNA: TGCGCCAGCAGCCAAGACCCAGTGGCAATCTATGGCTACACCTTC; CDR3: CASSQDPVAIYGYTF
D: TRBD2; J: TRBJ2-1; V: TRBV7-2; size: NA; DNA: TGTGCCAGCGTGGGACTAGCGGGGCTCAATGAGCAGTTCTTC; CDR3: CASVGLAGLNEQFF
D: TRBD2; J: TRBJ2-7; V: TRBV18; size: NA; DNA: TGTGCCAGCTCACCTCGGGGGGGCCGCGAGCAGTACTTC; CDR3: CASSPRGGREQYF
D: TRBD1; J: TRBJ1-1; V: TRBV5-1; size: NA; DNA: TGCGCCAGCAGCCTGGGACAGGGAATGGCTTTCTTT; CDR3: CASSLGQGMAFF
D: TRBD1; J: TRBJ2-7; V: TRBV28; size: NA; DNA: TGTGCCAGCAGTCGGGGACAGAGCTACGAGCAGTACTTC; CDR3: CASSRGQSYEQYF
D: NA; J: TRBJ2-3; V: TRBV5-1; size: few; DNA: TGCGCCAGCAGCTGGGACACCGGGGGCACAGATACGCAGTATTTT; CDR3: CASSWDTGGTDTQYF
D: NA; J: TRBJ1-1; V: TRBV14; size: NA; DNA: TGTGCCAGCAGCCTGTCCCTTAACACTGAAGCTTTCTTT; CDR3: CASSLSLNTEAFF
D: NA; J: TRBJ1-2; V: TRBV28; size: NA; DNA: TGTGCCAGCAGCCGGGGGGCTAACTATGGCTACACCTTC; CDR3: CASSRGANYGYTF
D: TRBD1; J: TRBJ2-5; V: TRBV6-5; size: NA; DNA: TGTGCCAGCAGTTACCTACAGGGGTTCCAAGAGACCCAGTACTTC; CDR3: CASSYLQGFQETQYF
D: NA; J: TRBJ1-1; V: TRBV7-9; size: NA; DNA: TGTGCCAGCAGCCTAATTATGGGAGACACTGAAGCTTTCTTT; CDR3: CASSLIMGDTEAFF
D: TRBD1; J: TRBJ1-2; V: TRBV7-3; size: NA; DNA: TGTGCCAGCAGCATTCCGGGACAGGGGCACTACACCTTC; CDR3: CASSIPGQGHYTF
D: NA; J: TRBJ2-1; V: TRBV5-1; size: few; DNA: TGCGCCAGCAGCTTGGGACTACCTGGGGATGAGCAGTTCTTC; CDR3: CASSLGLPGDEQFF
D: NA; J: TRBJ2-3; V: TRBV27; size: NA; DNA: TGTGCCAGCAGTTTTATTCGGGGAACAGATACGCAGTATTTT; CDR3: CASSFIRGTDTQYF
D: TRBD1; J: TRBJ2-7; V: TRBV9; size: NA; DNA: TGTGCCAGCAGCGTAGTGGACAGGCCGGGCGAGCAGTACTTC; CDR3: CASSVVDRPGEQYF
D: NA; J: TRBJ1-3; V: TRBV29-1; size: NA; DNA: TGCAGCGCGAGGAAGAGCGGCGGAAACACCATATATTTT; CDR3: CSARKSGGNTIYF
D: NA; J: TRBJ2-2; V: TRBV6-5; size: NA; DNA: TGTGCCCGCCAGGATTGGGGGGAGCTGTTTTTT; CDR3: CARQDWGELFF
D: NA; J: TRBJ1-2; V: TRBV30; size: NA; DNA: TGTGCCTGGGTACCCCAGGCAGGCTATGGCTACACCTTC; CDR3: CAWVPQAGYGYTF
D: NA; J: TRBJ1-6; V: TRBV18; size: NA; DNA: TGTGCCAGCTCCCCTTCGTCCTATAATTCACCCCTCCACTTT; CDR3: CASSPSSYNSPLHF
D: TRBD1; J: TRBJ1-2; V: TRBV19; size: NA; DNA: TGTGCCAGTAGGACCACGGACAGGACTACCTATGGCTACACCTTC; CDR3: CASRTTDRTTYGYTF
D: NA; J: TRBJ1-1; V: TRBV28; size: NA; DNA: TGTGCCAGCAGACCAGGGACACGCATGAACACTGAAGCTTTCTTT; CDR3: CASRPGTRMNTEAFF
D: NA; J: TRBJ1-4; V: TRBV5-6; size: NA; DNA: TGTGCCAGCAGCCCCGGACACCCCGGCGAAAAACTGTTTTTT; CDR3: CASSPGHPGEKLFF
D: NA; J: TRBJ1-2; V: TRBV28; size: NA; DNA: TGTGCCAGCAGTTCCGCCGCCGGGCCAGGGACTTACTATGGCTACACCTTC; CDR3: CASSSAAGPGTYYGYTF
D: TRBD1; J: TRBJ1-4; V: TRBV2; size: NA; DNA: TGTGCCAGCAGTAGAACAGGGGGCCTGTTTTTT; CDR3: CASSRTGGLFF